This T cell receptor (beta chain) derives from a study of blood T cell repertoires in COVID-19. A note on this clone: A junction end diverges from the germline sequence, so it may reflect a read error.

CDR1 and CDR2 (germline): SSHAT, FNYEAQ (reference sequence). This CDR3 contains 15 residues. Enrolment of Seattle patients took place during active infection, and they were followed longitudinally. The assay was immunoSEQ multiplex PCR, and TCRdb's table has in-frame clones only and misses some. In the table there are under 250,000 clones, 92% of which are singletons. The TCR sequence derives from a man between 60 and 75 years old with COVID-19, enrolled during active disease. Sample: peripheral blood. The chain uses TRBV7-7 and TRBJ2-2; 7 bases agree with TRBD1. CDR3 sequence (DNA): TGTGCTAGCAGCTTAGACAGGGCGGACACCGGGGAGCTGTTTTTT. Translation gives CASSLDRADTGELFF.